The clone carrying this TCR beta chain was detected only a few times. The sample originates from a study of T cell clones after liver transplantation. On the study more broadly: Standard immunosuppression, with no induction, continued until 12-24 months after transplant. Patients counted as tolerant after at least one year off all immunosuppression, enzymes not exceeding twice normal.

V was shortened by 0 bases and J by 0 bases, with 5 bases between the two germline ends. The CDR3 length is 14 residues. Germline CDR1 LNHDA, CDR2 SQIVND (reference sequence). Profiling relied on immunoSEQ multiplex PCR, and the TCRdb table lists in-frame clones only, not all of them. The table lists about 120,000 clones, 90% of them singletons, with around 0.83% in the top ten. The sample in question was CD4+ T cells from blood, obtained 12 months after liver transplant. The gene calls are TRBV19 and TRBJ1-2, with D hard to call. This receptor was taken from a human patient who received a liver transplant. Certain T cells may be donor cells from the graft. The chain's CDR3 is CASSIDRSNYGYTF. Here the CDR3 DNA reads TGTGCCAGTAGTATAGACCGCTCTAACTATGGCTACACCTTC.